This record concerns one T cell receptor (beta chain) sequence. CDR3 length equals 14 residues. V gave up 1 base and J gave up 6 bases; unmatched junction bases: 4. Germline lookup yields CDR1 LGHNA and CDR2 YSLEER. The source of the sample is a study of blood T cell repertoires in COVID-19. Study context: Acute-phase and convalescent COVID-19 samples originated in the United States, Italy and Spain. T cells, B-cell-depleted T cells, or PBMCs provided the cDNA or gDNA that served as material.

Under the authors' procedure: From reference gene primer amplification, estimates of nucleated cell counts were derived. Some clones are missing from TCRdb's copy, which holds only in-frame ones; the method was immunoSEQ multiplex PCR. The V and J calls and clone size come from that table; D and trimming were worked out from the DNA. Of 200,000 or so clones in the sample, 70% to 90% were seen once. Participant age was roughly 18 to 100 years, and participants resided in approximately 24 US areas. The sequence was collected from a woman between 35 and 50 years old with acute COVID-19. The chain combines TRBV4-3 with TRBJ2-3; 7 bases are a match to TRBD1. The material sequenced was PBMCs or T cells enriched from blood (not recorded which). CDR3 in amino acids: CASSQGQGMDTQYF. In DNA form, the CDR3 reads TGCGCCAGCAGCCAAGGACAGGGCATGGATACGCAGTATTTT.